These 2 T cell receptor beta chains share one sample of origin, sequenced in a study of PD-1 blockade in classical Hodgkin lymphoma (dated by TCRdb to the early 2020s). The library was built by means of the immunoSEQ multiplex PCR assay. The source is immuneACCESS, and TCRdb retained only in-frame sequences with V and J called. Part of the clones is not carried over; for the studies checked, unresolved V genes explain less than half of this, and the remainder is unexplained. This sample has approximately 25,000 clones in its table, and roughly 84% of those were observed once. Under 2% of the sample goes to the ten largest clones. What the time point label conveys for this sample: cycle 1 day 1 (C1D1), immediately before nivolumab initiation. Relapse after autologous stem cell transplantation had occurred in all trial patients, and cohorts A, B and C were distinguished by prior brentuximab vedotin exposure. Magnetic negative selection with a Miltenyi CD4+ T cell isolation kit was used to purify CD4+ T cells from thawed PBMCs.

The source material was CD4+ T cells from blood, sampled at baseline. These receptors were collected from a human donor with classical Hodgkin lymphoma.

The chain carries TRBV18 and TRBJ2-5, with TRBD1 matching over 7 bases. The length of the CDR3 is 13 residues. V shed 3 bases, J shed 4 bases, and the junction held 2 bases outside the gene matches. Looked up from germline, CDR1 is KGHSH and CDR2 is LQKENI. Here the CDR3 reads CASSPRGPETQYF. Here the CDR3 DNA reads TGTGCCAGCTCACCTAGGGGGCCAGAGACCCAGTACTTC.

V is TRBV11-2 and J is TRBJ1-5, with a weak D call TRBD1 (5 bases). This CDR3 is 14 amino acids long. V lost 0 bases and J 7 bases, leaving 10 bases between the germline ends. Germline CDR1 SGHAT, CDR2 FQNNGV. The CDR3 loop is CASSLDTQGQPQHF. The DNA for the CDR3 is TGTGCCAGCAGCTTAGATACTCAGGGACAGCCCCAGCATTTT.